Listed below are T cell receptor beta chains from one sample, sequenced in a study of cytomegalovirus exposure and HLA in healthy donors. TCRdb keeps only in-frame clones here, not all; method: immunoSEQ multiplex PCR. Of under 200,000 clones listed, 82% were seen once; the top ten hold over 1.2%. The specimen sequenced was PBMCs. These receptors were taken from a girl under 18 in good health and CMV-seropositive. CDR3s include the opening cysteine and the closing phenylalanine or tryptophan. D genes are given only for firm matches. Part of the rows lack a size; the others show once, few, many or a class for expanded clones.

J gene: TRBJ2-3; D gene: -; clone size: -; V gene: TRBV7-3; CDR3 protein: CASSSYGTDTQYF; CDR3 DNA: TGTGCCAGCAGTAGCTACGGAACAGATACGCAGTATTTT
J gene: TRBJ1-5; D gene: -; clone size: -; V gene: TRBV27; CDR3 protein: CASSSQGRGSNQPQHF; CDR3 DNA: TGTGCCAGCAGTTCACAAGGTCGGGGTAGCAATCAGCCCCAGCATTTT
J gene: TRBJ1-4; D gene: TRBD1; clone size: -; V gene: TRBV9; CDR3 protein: CASSAGTANEKLFF; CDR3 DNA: TGTGCCAGCAGCGCCGGGACAGCGAATGAAAAACTGTTTTTT
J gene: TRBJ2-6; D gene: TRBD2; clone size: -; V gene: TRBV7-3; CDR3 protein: CASSARGGSGKSSGANVLTF; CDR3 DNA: TGTGCCAGCAGCGCCCGGGGGGGGAGCGGGAAATCCTCTGGGGCCAACGTCCTGACTTTC
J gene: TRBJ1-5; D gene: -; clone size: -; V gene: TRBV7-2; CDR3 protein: CASSLGPRVQPQHF; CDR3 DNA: TGTGCCAGCAGCTTAGGTCCCCGGGTACAGCCCCAGCATTTT
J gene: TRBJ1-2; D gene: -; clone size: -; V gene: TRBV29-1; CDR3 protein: CSVRTDHGYTF; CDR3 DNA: TGCAGCGTCCGGACAGATCATGGCTACACCTTC
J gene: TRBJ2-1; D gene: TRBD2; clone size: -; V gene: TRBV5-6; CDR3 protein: CASSKGLAAHNEQFF; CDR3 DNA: TGTGCCAGCAGCAAGGGACTAGCGGCCCACAATGAGCAGTTCTTC
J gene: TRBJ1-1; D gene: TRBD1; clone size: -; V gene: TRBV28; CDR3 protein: CASSAGQANTEAFF; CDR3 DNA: TGTGCCAGCAGTGCCGGACAGGCGAACACTGAAGCTTTCTTT
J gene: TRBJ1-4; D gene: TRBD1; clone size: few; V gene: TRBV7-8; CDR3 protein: CASSSRTGWKLFF; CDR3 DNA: TGTGCCAGCAGCTCTAGGACAGGGTGGAAACTGTTTTTT
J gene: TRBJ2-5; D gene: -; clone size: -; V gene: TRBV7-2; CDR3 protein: CASSLMASYLQTQYF; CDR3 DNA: TGTGCCAGCAGCTTAATGGCTAGCTATCTCCAGACCCAGTACTTC
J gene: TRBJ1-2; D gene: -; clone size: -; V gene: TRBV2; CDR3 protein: CASSSGGLPYGYTF; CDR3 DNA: TGTGCCAGCAGCTCTGGGGGCCTCCCCTATGGCTACACCTTC
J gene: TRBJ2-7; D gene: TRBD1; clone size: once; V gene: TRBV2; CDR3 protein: CASSSLRQGYEQYF; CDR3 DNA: TGTGCCAGCAGCAGCCTTCGACAGGGCTACGAGCAGTACTTC
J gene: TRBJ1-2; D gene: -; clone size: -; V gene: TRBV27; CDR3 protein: CASSLSPGNYGYTF; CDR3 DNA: TGTGCCAGCAGTTTATCGCCGGGGAACTATGGCTACACCTTC
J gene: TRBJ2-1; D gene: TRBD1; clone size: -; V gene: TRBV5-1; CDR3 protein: CASSPQGQGGIEQFF; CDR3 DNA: TGCGCCAGCAGCCCACAAGGACAGGGGGGGATTGAGCAGTTCTTC
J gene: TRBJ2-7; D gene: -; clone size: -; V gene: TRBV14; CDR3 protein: CASSAQAGTYEQYF; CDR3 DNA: TGTGCCAGCAGCGCCCAGGCGGGAACCTACGAGCAGTACTTC
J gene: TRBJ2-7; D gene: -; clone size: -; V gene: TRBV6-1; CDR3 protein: CASSERLEQYF; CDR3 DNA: TGTGCCAGCAGTGAACGACTCGAGCAGTACTTC
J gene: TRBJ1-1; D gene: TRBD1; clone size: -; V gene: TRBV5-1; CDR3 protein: CASSRQGPTEAFF; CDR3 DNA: TGCGCCAGCAGCCGACAGGGTCCCACTGAAGCTTTCTTT
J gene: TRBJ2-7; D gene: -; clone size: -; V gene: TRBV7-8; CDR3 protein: CASSFDGGSSYEQYF; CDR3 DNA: TGTGCCAGCAGCTTCGATGGGGGGAGCTCCTACGAGCAGTACTTC
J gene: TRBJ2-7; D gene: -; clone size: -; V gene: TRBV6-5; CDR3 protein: CASLLPGSYEQYF; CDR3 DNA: TGTGCCAGCCTCCTTCCGGGCTCCTACGAGCAGTACTTC
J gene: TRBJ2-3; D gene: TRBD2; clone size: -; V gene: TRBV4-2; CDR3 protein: CASSHVTSVQSSDTQYF; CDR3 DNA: TGTGCCAGCAGCCATGTGACTAGCGTACAGTCTTCAGATACGCAGTATTTT
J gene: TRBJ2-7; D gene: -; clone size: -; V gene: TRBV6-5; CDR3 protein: CASSYSAGLTHYEQYF; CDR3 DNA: TGTGCCAGCAGTTACTCAGCAGGGCTAACACACTACGAGCAGTACTTC
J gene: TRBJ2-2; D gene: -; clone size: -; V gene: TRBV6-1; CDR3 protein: CATSRQGTGELFF; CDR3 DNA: TGTGCCACCTCCCGGCAGGGGACCGGGGAGCTGTTTTTT
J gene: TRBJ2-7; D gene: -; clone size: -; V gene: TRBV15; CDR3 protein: CATSVLRGEYEQYF; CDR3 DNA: TGTGCCACCAGCGTCTTACGGGGAGAGTACGAGCAGTACTTC
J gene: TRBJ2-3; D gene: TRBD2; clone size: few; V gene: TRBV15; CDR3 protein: CATSRDRGGRGTDTQYF; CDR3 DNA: TGTGCCACCAGCAGAGATCGGGGGGGGCGCGGCACAGATACGCAGTATTTT
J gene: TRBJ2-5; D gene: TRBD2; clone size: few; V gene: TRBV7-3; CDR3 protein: CASSGSGAQETQYF; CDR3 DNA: TGTGCCAGCTCGGGGAGCGGGGCCCAAGAGACCCAGTACTTC
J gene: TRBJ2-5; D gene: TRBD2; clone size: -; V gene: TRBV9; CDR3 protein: CASSPRRGSGGETQYF; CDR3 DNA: TGTGCCAGCAGCCCGAGGAGGGGTAGCGGGGGGGAGACCCAGTACTTC
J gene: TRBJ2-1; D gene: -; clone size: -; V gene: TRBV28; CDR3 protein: CASSLRGSLFF; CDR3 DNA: TGTGCCAGCAGTTTAAGAGGCAGCCTGTTCTTC
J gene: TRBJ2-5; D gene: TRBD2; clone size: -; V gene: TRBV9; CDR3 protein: CASSPRLAVETQYF; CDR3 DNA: TGTGCCAGCAGCCCTCGACTAGCGGTAGAGACCCAGTACTTC
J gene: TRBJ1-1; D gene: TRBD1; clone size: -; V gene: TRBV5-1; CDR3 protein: CASSWTGSTEAFF; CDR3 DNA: TGCGCCAGCAGCTGGACAGGGAGCACTGAAGCTTTCTTT
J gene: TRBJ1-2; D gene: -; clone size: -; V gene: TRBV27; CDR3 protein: CASSLGGNYGYTF; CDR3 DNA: TGTGCCAGCAGCCTGGGCGGGAACTATGGCTACACCTTC
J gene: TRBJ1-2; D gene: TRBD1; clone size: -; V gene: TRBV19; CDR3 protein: CASSQVTGADGYTF; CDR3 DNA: TGTGCCAGTAGCCAAGTAACAGGGGCTGATGGCTACACCTTC
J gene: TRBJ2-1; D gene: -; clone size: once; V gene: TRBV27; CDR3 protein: CASTKPAPGRNEQFF; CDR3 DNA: TGTGCCAGCACCAAACCCGCCCCAGGGCGCAATGAGCAGTTCTTC
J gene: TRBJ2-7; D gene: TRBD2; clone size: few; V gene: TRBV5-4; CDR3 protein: CASSLSGRPSEQYF; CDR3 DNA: TGTGCCAGCAGCTTAAGCGGGAGGCCCTCGGAGCAGTACTTC
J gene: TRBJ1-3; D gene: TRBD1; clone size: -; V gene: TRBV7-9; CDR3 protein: CASSLGQGSRGNTIYF; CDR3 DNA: TGTGCCAGCAGCTTAGGACAGGGTTCGCGAGGAAACACCATATATTTT
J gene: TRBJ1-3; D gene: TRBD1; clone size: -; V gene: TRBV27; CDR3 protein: CASSSRKDRAHTIYF; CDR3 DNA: TGTGCCAGCAGTTCGCGAAAGGACAGGGCGCACACCATATATTTT
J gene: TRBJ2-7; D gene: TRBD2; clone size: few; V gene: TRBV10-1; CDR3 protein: CASSAGTRNGEQYF; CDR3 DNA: TGCGCCAGCAGTGCGGGGACTAGAAACGGTGAGCAGTACTTC